Below, 13 T cell receptor beta chains from the same sample are listed, as sequenced in a study of sequential checkpoint blockade in melanoma. The treatment was: randomized to nivolumab then ipilimumab (arm A) or the reverse (arm B). Assay: immunoSEQ multiplex PCR; the TCRdb copy retains only in-frame clones and omits some. In the table there are several thousand clones, under 80% of which are singletons. This specimen consisted of CD8+ T cells sorted from blood (inferred from file names), obtained from a patient given nivolumab and ipilimumab in sequence. The receptors were gathered from a human patient with melanoma. Some clones in this sample may be carry-over from other donors' samples.

This clone appeared a single time. The rearrangement links TRBV9 to TRBJ1-2, with D perhaps matching TRBD1 (6 bases). CDR3 length: 14 residues. Trimming shortened V by 3 bases and J by 4 bases, and 13 bases separated the two germline ends. Germline assignment: CDR1 SGDLS and CDR2 YYNGEE. The CDR3 DNA sequence: TGTGCCAGCAGCGACCCGCAGGGGATCTATGGCTACACCTTC. This encodes CASSDPQGIYGYTF.

The table lists this clone with a few counts. J is TRBJ1-1 and V is TRBV1. TRBV1 is shown as a pseudogene. The CDR3 length is 13 residues. The CDR3 region has the DNA TGCGCCAGCAGCCATTCAGAGGGAACTGAAGCTTTCTTT. Translated, it gives CASSHSEGTEAFF.

To note about this clone: Other DNA sequences from this sample encode an identical CDR3 as well. The J gene is TRBJ1-6, the V gene TRBV30; 7 bases align to TRBD1. Germline CDR1 GTSNPN, CDR2 SVGIG (reference sequence). J was trimmed by 7 bases and V by 1 base; bases with no gene match: 13. The CDR3 extends over 17 amino acids. The CDR3, as DNA: TGTGCCTGGAGTGACTGGACAGACCCCAGGGGGAATTCACCCCTCCACTTT. Protein: CAWSDWTDPRGNSPLHF.

V and J are TRBV18 and TRBJ1-3; D remains ambiguous. The V and J ends lost 6 bases and 0 bases respectively, with 6 bases between them. The CDR3 is 13 residues long. The germline CDR1 and CDR2 sequences are KGHSH and LQKENI. The CDR3 reads CASSPVSGNTIYF. In DNA form, the CDR3 reads TGTGCCAGCTCTCCCGTCTCTGGAAACACCATATATTTT.

This chain uses TRBV2 with TRBJ1-1; 7 nucleotides line up with TRBD1. There are 14 residues in the CDR3. Per germline, CDR1 SNHLY and CDR2 FYNNEI. Trimming took 4 bases from V and 0 from J; bases not matched to a gene: 2. The CDR3 here is CASSARGLNTEAFF. CDR3 coding DNA: TGTGCCAGCAGTGCCAGGGGGTTGAACACTGAAGCTTTCTTT.

The V and J genes are TRBV9 and TRBJ2-7, with 8 bases that match TRBD1. The length of the CDR3 is 15 residues. J gave up 0 bases and V 4 bases, and 6 bases lay outside the gene matches. CDR1 and CDR2 from the germline V gene are SGDLS and YYNGEE. The CDR3 sequence: CASSPGTGLSYEQYF. Here the CDR3 DNA reads TGTGCCAGCAGCCCCGGGACAGGCCTCTCCTACGAGCAGTACTTC.

V usage is TRBV4-1 and J usage is TRBJ1-5; D call uncertain. The ends were cut back, 4 bases at V and 6 bases at J, with 25 bases in the middle. CDR3 length: 18 amino acids. CDR1 and CDR2 from the germline V gene are MGHRA and YSYEKL. The CDR3 here is CASSRSPLPSRVRQPQHF. In DNA form, the CDR3 reads TGCGCCAGCAGCCGTAGCCCCCTTCCCTCTCGGGTGCGTCAGCCCCAGCATTTT.

The chain recombines TRBV25-1 with TRBJ2-7; TRBD1 matches at 9 bases. The CDR3 is made up of 15 amino acids. V dropped 1 base and J dropped 2; count of bases not matched to a gene: 3. The germline V gene encodes CDR1 MGHDK and CDR2 SYGVNS. Here the CDR3 DNA reads TGTGCCAGCAGTGAATGGGACAGGGTCCCCTACGAGCAGTACTTC. Encoded protein: CASSEWDRVPYEQYF.

The rearrangement joins TRBV19 to TRBJ1-6; perhaps TRBD1 as D (6 bases). The CDR3 runs 18 residues. Germline CDR1 LNHDA, CDR2 SQIVND (reference sequence). Trimming removed 9 bases from V and 4 bases from J, with 25 bases in between. CDR3 nucleotide sequence: TGTGCCAGAGCCCAACGGACACAGGGAAAAGGGTATAATTCACCCCTCCACTTT. This translates into CARAQRTQGKGYNSPLHF. Drawing the rest from reference TRBV19 and TRBJ1-6, the complete variable domain is DGGITQSPKYLFRKEGQNVTLSCEQNLNHDAMYWYRQDPGQGLRLIYYSQIVNDFQKGDIAEGYSVSREKKESFPLTVTSAQKNPTAFYLCARAQRTQGKGYNSPLHFGNGTRLTVT.

The chain recombines TRBV13 with TRBJ2-7, with 9 nucleotides matching TRBD1. With 4 bases clipped from V and 4 bases from J, the junction kept 11 bases outside the gene matches. The CDR3 is 16 residues long. The germline gives CDR1 PRHDT, CDR2 FYEKMQ (reference sequence). For the CDR3, the DNA is TGTGCCAGCAGCTCCGCTGACCGGGACAGGGCATACGAGCAGTACTTC. This translates into CASSSADRDRAYEQYF.

This clone was found once. CDR3 amino acids: CASSPAGGLILYGGYTF. DNA for the CDR3: TGTGCCAGCAGCCCAGCCGGGGGTTTGATCCTCTATGGGGGCTACACCTTC. V usage is TRBV27 and J usage is TRBJ1-2, with D perhaps matching TRBD1 (5 bases). From germline, CDR1 is MNHEY and CDR2 SMNVEV (reference sequence). V lost 6 bases and J 8 bases, leaving 28 bases between the germline ends. CDR3 length: 17 residues.

The J gene is TRBJ2-7, the V gene TRBV25-1; D perhaps matches TRBD1 (6 bases). Trimming removed 9 bases from V and 6 bases from J, with 21 bases in between. Germline CDR1 and CDR2: MGHDK and SYGVNS. The CDR3 loop spans 14 amino acids. CDR3 DNA: TGTGCCAGTGCGAGAACAGGGTCTTGGCGCGAGCAGTACTTC. Protein: CASARTGSWREQYF.

The J gene is TRBJ2-5, the V gene TRBV5-1; 10 positions match TRBD2. The CDR3 totals 16 residues. V lost 0 bases and J lost 2; bases outside the gene matches: 4. Germline CDR1 and CDR2: SGHRS and YFSETQ. The CDR3 region has the DNA TGCGCCAGCAGCTTGGGCCTAGCGGGGGTACAAGAGACCCAGTACTTC. It translates to CASSLGLAGVQETQYF.